This entry features one T cell receptor (beta chain) sequence. The germline CDR1 and CDR2 sequences are SGHVS and FQNEAQ. The CDR3 spans 15 residues. Losses at the gene ends were 5 bases for V and 6 bases for J; bases not matched to a gene: 9. TCRdb's copy holds only in-frame clones and misses some; the assay was immunoSEQ multiplex PCR. Of about 31,000 clones in the sample, around 94% were seen once. The sample comes from a study of control samples from healthy donors and cancer patients. The chain employs TRBV7-8 and TRBJ1-1; 10 nucleotides agree with TRBD1. The TCR was taken from a man aged 60 to 69 in good health. Sequencing was carried out using blood. CDR3: CASSPDRGRTSEAFF. As DNA, the CDR3 is TGTGCCAGCAGCCCTGACAGGGGGCGCACATCTGAAGCTTTCTTT.